The 30 T cell receptor beta chains presented below share a single source sample, sequenced in a study of shared clonotypes between healthy human individuals. Positively selected for CCR7, the CD45RO-negative cells used as naive CD8 cells excluded terminally differentiated effector memory CD45RA+ cells. Sequenced by immunoSEQ multiplex PCR; TCRdb stores in-frame clones only, minus some. The sample consists of under 2,000,000 clones, about 95% of them appearing once. Input material: naive CD8+ T cells sorted from blood. Every receptor here comes from a man between 18 and 29 years old in good health.

The chain uses TRBV10-2 and TRBJ2-7; TRBD2 matches 8 bases. V shed 8 bases and J 4 bases; nucleotides not matched to a gene: 4. This CDR3 comprises 12 residues. Germline-derived CDR1 and CDR2 are WSHSY and SAAADI. The CDR3, as DNA: TGCGCCAGCGGCGGGGGGCAATACGAGCAGTACTTC. This codes for CASGGGQYEQYF.

This sequence joins TRBV6-4 and TRBJ1-3; D call uncertain. The CDR3 runs 16 residues. Germline CDR1 and CDR2: MRHNA and SNTAGT. Trimming took off 3 bases at V and 0 bases at J, with 12 bases between the two ends. The CDR3 reads CASSERGSGSGNTIYF. The CDR3, as DNA: TGTGCCAGCAGTGAGCGGGGAAGTGGCTCTGGAAACACCATATATTTT.

The gene calls are TRBV7-9 and TRBJ1-6, with 7 bases identical to TRBD1. Germline lookup yields CDR1 SEHNR and CDR2 FQNEAQ (reference sequence). The CDR3 extends over 14 amino acids. J lost 10 bases, V lost 1 base, and 4 bases had no gene match. This CDR3 reads CASSLGQGESPLHF. For the CDR3, the DNA is TGTGCCAGCAGCTTAGGCCAGGGGGAGTCACCCCTCCACTTT.

This clone was recorded once. The rearrangement uses TRBV7-6 and TRBJ2-7, with 9 bases aligning to TRBD2. Germline assignment: CDR1 SGHVS and CDR2 FNYEAQ. The V gene end was trimmed by 4 bases and the J gene end by 3 bases; junction bases not matched to a gene: 1. CDR3 size: 13 residues. Here the CDR3 DNA reads TGTGCCAGCAGCTCGACTAGCGGCTACGAGCAGTACTTC. Translating it yields CASSSTSGYEQYF.

As regards this clone: The sample holds other DNA sequences that translate to the same CDR3. The V gene is TRBV5-6, the J gene TRBJ1-6; 8 positions agree with TRBD1. In germline, CDR1 is SGHDT, CDR2 YYEEEE. After removal of 4 bases from V and 10 bases from J, the junction contained 7 bases not matched to a gene. The length of the CDR3 is 14 residues. The CDR3 region is CASSPGQGNSPLHF. As DNA, the CDR3 is TGTGCCAGCAGCCCCGGACAGGGTAACTCACCCCTCCACTTT.

CDR3 protein: CASSHAGTSAYNEQFF. The CDR3 DNA reads TGCGCCAGCAGCCATGCCGGGACTAGCGCCTACAATGAGCAGTTCTTC. The chain combines TRBV4-3 with TRBJ2-1; TRBD2 aligns across 10 bases. Trimming at V came to 3 bases and at J to 2 bases, leaving 4 bases not matched to a gene. The CDR3 consists of 16 residues. Germline CDR1 and CDR2: LGHNA and YSLEER.

The V call is TRBV6-6, the J call TRBJ2-7, with D possibly being TRBD1 (6 bases). The CDR3 loop spans 15 amino acids. Per the germline V gene, CDR1 is MNHNY and CDR2 is SVGAGI (reference sequence). V lost 6 bases, J lost 2 bases, and 17 bases lay in between. CDR3 sequence reads: CASSPPETGTYEQYF. The CDR3 nucleotides read TGTGCCAGCAGCCCCCCCGAGACAGGCACCTACGAGCAGTACTTC.

The chain carries TRBV30 and TRBJ2-3, with TRBD2 identical over 7 bases. The CDR3 spans 14 residues. Germline CDR1 is GTSNPN and CDR2 is SVGIG (reference sequence). The ends lost 0 bases at V and 4 bases at J; junction bases unmatched: 4. CDR3 DNA: TGTGCCTGGAGTGTTGGGACTAACGCAGATACGCAGTATTTT. Amino acid sequence: CAWSVGTNADTQYF.

The V call is TRBV6-6, the J call TRBJ1-6; tentatively, D is TRBD1 (6 bases). Trimming left V 6 bases short and J 0 bases short, with 12 bases between. CDR1 MNHNY and CDR2 SVGAGI come from the germline V gene (reference sequence). The CDR3 is 16 residues long. The CDR3 spells CASRLEGGSYNSPLHF. In DNA form, the CDR3 reads TGTGCCAGCAGGTTGGAAGGGGGCTCCTATAATTCACCCCTCCACTTT.

In the case of this clone: This CDR3 is also generated by other DNA sequences in the sample. The J gene is TRBJ2-1, the V gene TRBV6-5, with 8 nucleotides matching TRBD2. In germline, CDR1 is MNHEY, CDR2 SVGAGI. J gave up 0 bases and V 0 bases, and 1 base lay outside the gene matches. This CDR3 is 16 amino acids long. The CDR3: CASSYSSGSSYNEQFF. The CDR3 DNA sequence: TGTGCCAGCAGTTACTCGAGCGGGAGCTCCTACAATGAGCAGTTCTTC.

The gene calls are TRBV4-3 and TRBJ2-5; 12 positions agree with TRBD2. The germline V gene has CDR1 LGHNA and CDR2 YSLEER. The ends lost 0 bases at V and 4 bases at J; junction bases unmatched: 9. The CDR3 is made up of 18 amino acids. CDR3 sequence: CASSQDLIRGLAGETQYF. DNA for the CDR3: TGCGCCAGCAGCCAAGATCTGATAAGGGGACTAGCGGGAGAGACCCAGTACTTC.

The chain couples TRBV2 to TRBJ1-1, with no clear D. V dropped 2 bases and J dropped 1 base, with 11 bases sitting between them. The CDR3 length is 15 residues. Germline CDR1 and CDR2: SNHLY and FYNNEI. CDR3 amino acids: CASSETPLWNTEAFF. DNA for the CDR3: TGTGCCAGCAGTGAAACCCCCCTATGGAACACTGAAGCTTTCTTT.

The chain links TRBV6-1 to TRBJ2-1, with 8 bases fitting TRBD1. The V and J ends lost 4 bases and 8 bases, in that order; junction bases with no gene match: 16. The CDR3 contains 17 residues. Germline V CDR1 and CDR2: MNHNS, SASEGT. This chain's CDR3 is CASSVPRGRGPEDEQFF. The DNA for the CDR3 is TGTGCCAGCAGTGTCCCCCGGGGCAGGGGGCCTGAGGATGAGCAGTTCTTC.

V and J are TRBV9 and TRBJ2-3; D is unresolved. The V and J ends lost 1 base and 0 bases respectively, with 15 bases between them. Germline CDR1 and CDR2: SGDLS and YYNGEE. The CDR3 has 17 residues. The CDR3, as DNA: TGTGCCAGCAGCGTATATTTCACACTTGATAGCACAGATACGCAGTATTTT. Translated, it gives CASSVYFTLDSTDTQYF.

The chain joins TRBV4-1 to TRBJ2-7, with 7 bases identical to TRBD2. Germline V gene sequence: CDR1 MGHRA, CDR2 YSYEKL. The CDR3 has 15 amino acids. V shed 5 bases and J 6 bases; nucleotides not matched to a gene: 13. For the CDR3, the DNA is TGCGCCAGCAGCGTGCGACTAGCTATGGACTCCGAGCAGTACTTC. Protein: CASSVRLAMDSEQYF.

The chain couples TRBV28 to TRBJ1-5, with 10 bases fitting TRBD1. J lost 7 bases, V lost 7 bases, and 4 bases had no gene match. There are 13 residues in the CDR3. In germline, CDR1 is MDHEN, CDR2 SYDVKM. The CDR3 nucleotides read TGTGCCAGCACACAGGGACAGGGGCAGCCCCAGCATTTT. This codes for CASTQGQGQPQHF.

This chain links TRBV6-5 with TRBJ2-5, with D uncertain. The CDR3 loop spans 15 amino acids. V was shortened by 6 bases and J by 3 bases, with 17 bases between the two germline ends. Germline assignment: CDR1 MNHEY and CDR2 SVGAGI. CDR3 DNA: TGTGCCAGCAGCACCTATGACACTTTAGAAGAGACCCAGTACTTC. It translates to CASSTYDTLEETQYF.

The chain links TRBV7-3 to TRBJ2-1; TRBD2 matches 8 bases. This CDR3 is 15 amino acids long. Germline V gives CDR1 SGHTA, CDR2 FQGTGA. V lost 3 bases, J lost 5 bases, and 6 bases stayed unmatched. Written as DNA, the CDR3 is TGTGCCAGCAGCTTGGGACTAGGAGGTAACAATGAGCAGTTCTTC. It yields the protein CASSLGLGGNNEQFF.

The rearrangement joins TRBV9 to TRBJ2-3; 10 bases map to TRBD2. The length of the CDR3 is 16 residues. The germline CDR1 and CDR2 sequences are SGDLS and YYNGEE. V trimming: 2 bases; J trimming: 6 bases; junction bases outside the gene matches: 9. This chain's CDR3 is CASSVDVSGGHDTQYF. The CDR3 DNA reads as TGTGCCAGCAGCGTCGACGTTAGCGGGGGGCACGATACGCAGTATTTT.

The chain carries TRBV6-1 and TRBJ1-6; D is possibly TRBD1 (5 bases). This CDR3 is built from 15 residues. The V gene's germline CDR1 is MNHNS and CDR2 SASEGT. Trimming stripped 2 bases from V and 8 bases from J, with 13 bases between. CDR3 coding DNA: TGTGCCAGCAGTGAACCCGCAGGGTATGATTCACCCCTCCACTTT. Protein product: CASSEPAGYDSPLHF.

The table lists this clone with a count of one. This CDR3 is also generated by other DNA sequences in the sample. V gene TRBV6-5 combines with J gene TRBJ2-5; D possibly corresponds to TRBD2 (5 bases). Per the germline V gene, CDR1 is MNHEY and CDR2 is SVGAGI. This CDR3 comprises 14 residues. V lost 1 base and J lost 2, with 8 bases in between. CDR3 nucleotide sequence: TGTGCCAGCAGTTACTTGGGGAGTCAAGAGACCCAGTACTTC. This codes for CASSYLGSQETQYF.

The chain couples TRBV30 to TRBJ1-3; 7 bases align to TRBD1. The CDR3 sequence is 13 residues long. CDR1 and CDR2 from the germline V gene are GTSNPN and SVGIG (reference sequence). V dropped 5 bases and J dropped 4; count of bases not matched to a gene: 5. The CDR3 loop reads CAWGDSAGNTIYF. The CDR3 region has the DNA TGTGCCTGGGGGGACAGTGCCGGAAACACCATATATTTT.

Notes on this clone: The same CDR3 is also encoded by other DNA sequences in this sample. This rearrangement joins TRBV27 to TRBJ1-1; the match to TRBD1 covers 8 bases. V trimming: 7 bases; J trimming: 4 bases; junction bases outside the gene matches: 5. The CDR3 contains 13 residues. From germline, CDR1 is MNHEY and CDR2 SMNVEV (reference sequence). DNA for the CDR3: TGTGCCAGCACTCCCACAGGGGGCACTGAAGCTTTCTTT. Translation gives CASTPTGGTEAFF.

This sequence joins TRBV29-1 and TRBJ1-2; D not certain. V lost 1 base and J 0 bases, leaving 6 bases between the germline ends. CDR1 is SQVTM, CDR2 ANQGSEA, per germline. The CDR3 length is 13 residues. The CDR3 sequence: CSVEGPTNYGYTF. CDR3 in DNA: TGCAGCGTTGAAGGCCCCACTAACTATGGCTACACCTTC.

V is TRBV9 and J is TRBJ1-2, with TRBD1 matching over 12 bases. Germline V lookup: CDR1 SGDLS, CDR2 YYNGEE. CDR3 length equals 15 residues. The V gene end was trimmed by 3 bases and the J gene end by 9 bases; junction bases not matched to a gene: 9. The CDR3: CASSGTGTGGLSYTF. CDR3 bases: TGTGCCAGCAGCGGTACCGGGACAGGGGGCCTGAGCTACACCTTC.

The chain is built from TRBV10-2 and TRBJ2-7; tentative D call: TRBD2 (6 bases). V lost 3 bases and J lost 0, with 12 bases in between. This CDR3 contains 15 residues. Germline CDR1 is WSHSY and CDR2 is SAAADI. For the CDR3, the DNA is TGCGCCAGCAGTGAAGGAGGGGAACGCTCCTACGAGCAGTACTTC. It translates to CASSEGGERSYEQYF.

The rearrangement links TRBV7-9 to TRBJ2-3; D is possibly TRBD2 (5 bases). The CDR3 covers 16 residues. Germline V CDR1 and CDR2: SEHNR, FQNEAQ (reference sequence). Trimming took off 1 base at V and 0 bases at J, with 11 bases between the two ends. CDR3 in DNA: TGTGCCAGCAGCTTAGTAGGACTCACTAGCACAGATACGCAGTATTTT. Residues: CASSLVGLTSTDTQYF.

The CDR3, as DNA: TGCGCCAGCAGCCAAGTTGCCCCTCTGAACACCGGGGAGCTGTTTTTT. Protein sequence: CASSQVAPLNTGELFF. The chain employs TRBV4-3 and TRBJ2-2; D gene unclear. Trimming pared 1 base from V and 1 base from J, leaving 10 bases between. There are 16 residues in the CDR3. From germline, CDR1 is LGHNA and CDR2 YSLEER.

The chain is built from TRBV6-6 and TRBJ1-4; maybe TRBD1 (5 bases). The germline V and J ends were trimmed by 5 bases and 8 bases, with 18 bases remaining between them. The CDR3 has 15 residues. Germline V CDR1 and CDR2: MNHNY, SVGAGI (reference sequence). The CDR3 coding sequence is TGTGCCAGCAGTCCCTTCCCGTCCTGGGGGGAAAAACTGTTTTTT. Translated, it gives CASSPFPSWGEKLFF.

This rearrangement joins TRBV5-8 to TRBJ2-7, with D perhaps TRBD1 (5 bases). This CDR3 contains 14 residues. The germline V and J ends were trimmed by 1 base and 7 bases, with 15 bases remaining between them. CDR1 and CDR2 from the germline V gene are SGHTS and YDEGEE. The DNA for the CDR3 is TGTGCCAGCAGCTTGATGCAGGGATCTGGAGAGCAGTACTTC. It specifies CASSLMQGSGEQYF.